The rows below give T cell receptor beta chains drawn from one sample of a study of pediatric ulcerative colitis. The repertoire was sequenced with immunoSEQ multiplex PCR; TCRdb's copy has only in-frame clones and lacks some. Of 20,000 to 25,000 clones listed, 71% are singletons. Sequences were obtained from gut tissue. The receptors originated from a boy younger than 18 with severe ulcerative colitis. The conserved cysteine and the conserved F or W are not part of the CDR3 here. The order of the fields is CDR3 length, V gene, CDR3 protein.

CDR3 length: 12
V gene: TRBV7-3
CDR3 protein: ASSPAGGNNEQF

CDR3 length: 13
V gene: TRBV6-5
CDR3 protein: ASRIRGTGDSPLH

CDR3 length: 13
V gene: TRBV19
CDR3 protein: ASSRETGWDQPQH

CDR3 length: 10
V gene: TRBV6-6
CDR3 protein: ASSLLADTIY

CDR3 length: 14
V gene: TRBV4-1
CDR3 protein: ASSQDPTGVSSPLH

CDR3 length: 13
V gene: TRBV10-2
CDR3 protein: ASSPSDVSPYGYT

CDR3 length: 14
V gene: TRBV6-6
CDR3 protein: ASSRGGVGNTGELF

CDR3 length: 12
V gene: TRBV27
CDR3 protein: ASNQGYHNSPLH

CDR3 length: 13
V gene: TRBV18
CDR3 protein: ASSLSGVVNTEAF

CDR3 length: 9
V gene: TRBV7-9
CDR3 protein: ASSSAEPQY

CDR3 length: 10
V gene: TRBV12-5
CDR3 protein: ASAPLGRTQY

CDR3 length: 11
V gene: TRBV18
CDR3 protein: ASVLTGDYEQY

CDR3 length: 13
V gene: TRBV5-1
CDR3 protein: ASSGTSGVSDTQY

CDR3 length: 12
V gene: TRBV7-2
CDR3 protein: ASSLDRGYTEAF

CDR3 length: 13
V gene: TRBV18
CDR3 protein: ASSPQPTPTGELF